A single sample gave rise to the 21 T cell receptor beta chains below, sequenced in a study of cytomegalovirus exposure and HLA in healthy donors (dated by TCRdb to about 2017). The library was obtained by the immunoSEQ multiplex PCR assay. The multiplex PCR relied on a mix of 60 forward primers for TCR Vbeta segments and 13 reverse primers for TCR Jbeta segments. Not all clones reach the TCRdb copy of this immuneACCESS table, which keeps in-frame sequences only. Checked studies attribute under half of the gap to unresolved V genes and leave the rest unexplained. This sample lists some 200,000 clones; about 70% were detected once. Jointly, the top ten make up less than 3% of the sample. The sequencing input was PBMCs. These receptor sequences come from a man aged 35-49 years in good health and CMV-seropositive.

J is TRBJ2-1 and V is TRBV5-1; D might be TRBD1 (7 bases). Trimming stripped 4 bases from V and 7 bases from J, with 15 bases between. There are 14 residues in the CDR3. Germline lookup yields CDR1 SGHRS and CDR2 YFSETQ. CDR3 region: CASSRDRAGNEQFF. The CDR3 bases are TGCGCCAGCAGCCGTGACAGGGCGGGGAATGAGCAGTTCTTC.

This clone turned up a few times. The chain combines TRBV18 with TRBJ1-4; D is perhaps TRBD1 (6 bases). CDR1 and CDR2 from the germline V gene are KGHSH and LQKENI. Trimming took off 4 bases at V and 1 base at J, with 13 bases between the two ends. The CDR3 has 16 amino acids. CDR3 sequence: CASSRDRKLTNEKLFF. The DNA for the CDR3 is TGTGCCAGCTCACGCGACAGGAAATTAACTAATGAAAAACTGTTTTTT.

The chain is built from TRBV21-1 and TRBJ2-7; the table's D call, TRBD2, has no DNA check behind it. TRBV21-1 is listed as a pseudogene. This CDR3 region has 14 residues. CDR3 in amino acids: CASSNRLSGYEQYF. In nucleotides, the CDR3 is TGTGCCAGCAGCAATAGACTTTCGGGCTACGAGCAGTACTTC.

The V and J genes are TRBV7-9 and TRBJ1-2; unclear D gene. The CDR3 extends over 13 amino acids. In germline, CDR1 is SEHNR, CDR2 FQNEAQ (reference sequence). Trimming removed 1 base from V and 2 bases from J, with 5 bases in between. CDR3 region: CASSLGLNYGYTF. CDR3 nucleotide sequence: TGTGCCAGCAGCTTAGGACTGAACTATGGCTACACCTTC.

The chain couples TRBV29-1 to TRBJ1-2; no clear D gene. The V gene lost 7 bases and the J gene lost 2 bases, with 11 bases spanning the gap. This CDR3 region has 12 residues. CDR1 and CDR2 from the germline V gene are SQVTM and ANQGSEA. The DNA for the CDR3 is TGCAGCGCGGGATCTGTAAACTATGGCTACACCTTC. It encodes CSAGSVNYGYTF.

On this clone: In the same sample, other DNA sequences code for this CDR3. V is TRBV5-1 and J is TRBJ2-3, with TRBD2 matching over 12 bases. CDR3 length: 15 amino acids. The germline V gene has CDR1 SGHRS and CDR2 YFSETQ. The J segment lost 4 bases and the V segment lost 0 bases, leaving 0 bases of the junction unmatched. CDR3 loop: CASSLGLAGADTQYF. The DNA for the CDR3 is TGCGCCAGCAGCTTGGGACTAGCGGGGGCAGATACGCAGTATTTT.

This clone was detected only a few times. The chain couples TRBV19 to TRBJ1-2; TRBD1 aligns across 10 bases. Germline loops: CDR1 LNHDA, CDR2 SQIVND (reference sequence). This CDR3 region has 13 residues. V shed 7 bases and J 6 bases; nucleotides not matched to a gene: 5. The CDR3 region is CASTVTGGDGYTF. The CDR3 nucleotides read TGTGCCAGTACCGTGACAGGGGGCGATGGCTACACCTTC.

CDR3 residues: CASSETGGLFEISGNTIYF. The CDR3 coding sequence is TGCGCCAGCAGTGAGACAGGGGGATTATTTGAGATTTCGGGAAACACCATATATTTT. J is TRBJ1-3 and V is TRBV10-2, with TRBD1 matching 8 bases. Losses at the gene ends were 2 bases for V and 4 bases for J; bases not matched to a gene: 16. There are 19 residues in the CDR3. Germline values: CDR1 WSHSY, CDR2 SAAADI.

This clone was seen more than once but under ten times. CDR3 coding DNA: TGTGCCAGCAGCTTAGGAGGCGGGGTGTCGGGCACTGAAGCTTTCTTT. Amino acid sequence: CASSLGGGVSGTEAFF. The chain recombines TRBV7-6 with TRBJ1-1; no clear D. The CDR3 has 16 residues. CDR1 is SGHVS, CDR2 FNYEAQ, per germline. V lost 1 base and J 4 bases, leaving 16 bases between the germline ends.

The genes are TRBV19 and TRBJ2-1; perhaps TRBD1 as D (5 bases). The V gene's germline CDR1 is LNHDA and CDR2 SQIVND (reference sequence). This CDR3 region has 15 residues. The ends were cut back, 5 bases at V and 1 base at J, with 12 bases in the middle. The CDR3 here is CASSFRAPSYNEQFF. CDR3 coding DNA: TGTGCCAGTAGTTTCAGGGCCCCTTCCTACAATGAGCAGTTCTTC.

This clone was observed once. This chain joins TRBV4-1 and TRBJ1-2, with D perhaps TRBD1 (6 bases). The V gene lost 9 bases and the J gene lost 6 bases, with 14 bases spanning the gap. CDR3 length: 12 amino acids. Germline lookup yields CDR1 MGHRA and CDR2 YSYEKL. The CDR3 DNA sequence: TGCGCCAGTACCGGGACAAGGAATGGCTACACCTTC. This encodes CASTGTRNGYTF.

The genes are TRBV5-1 and TRBJ1-1; 12 bases align to TRBD1. CDR1 and CDR2 from the germline V gene are SGHRS and YFSETQ. The CDR3 sequence is 15 residues long. V lost 4 bases to trimming and J lost 5 bases; unmatched junction nucleotides: 6. CDR3 in amino acids: CASSPGTGGGTEAFF. CDR3 bases: TGCGCCAGCAGCCCTGGGACAGGGGGCGGTACTGAAGCTTTCTTT. Using reference TRBV5-1 and TRBJ1-1 for the parts outside the CDR3, the full variable domain is KAGVTQTPRYLIKTRGQQVTLSCSPISGHRSVSWYQQTPGQGLQFLFEYFSETQRNKGNFPGRFSGRQFSNSRSEMNVSTLELGDSALYLCASSPGTGGGTEAFFGQGTRLTVV.

This sequence joins TRBV6-5 and TRBJ2-1; the D gene is possibly TRBD2 (5 bases). Trimming removed 2 bases at V and 8 bases at J, with 13 bases between. There are 14 residues in the CDR3. Per germline, CDR1 MNHEY and CDR2 SVGAGI. The CDR3 coding sequence is TGTGCCAGCAGTTACGGGCTAGTCGGGGATGAGCAGTTCTTC. It encodes CASSYGLVGDEQFF.

The rearrangement joins TRBV19 to TRBJ1-4; TRBD1 matches at 7 bases. CDR3 length equals 15 residues. Trimming took 4 bases from V and 1 from J; bases not matched to a gene: 3. Germline CDR1 and CDR2: LNHDA and SQIVND (reference sequence). This CDR3 reads CASSNRQGTNEKLFF. CDR3 sequence (DNA): TGTGCCAGTAGTAACAGACAGGGAACTAATGAAAAACTGTTTTTT.

This sequence joins TRBV6-6 and TRBJ2-5; 7 bases are shared with TRBD2. J lost 4 bases, V lost 6 bases, and 8 bases had no gene match. This CDR3 spans 14 amino acids. CDR1 is MNHNY and CDR2 is SVGAGI in the germline V gene (reference sequence). CDR3 amino acids: CASSGLVLGETQYF. The DNA for the CDR3 is TGTGCCAGCAGCGGACTAGTTTTGGGAGAGACCCAGTACTTC.

The rearrangement uses TRBV23-1 and TRBJ1-2; no reliable D call. TRBV23-1 is an ORF for which the function is uncertain. V lost 9 bases and J lost 4, with 12 bases in between. There are 12 residues in the CDR3. CDR3 coding DNA: TGCGCCAGGGAACGGGGTTCCTATGGCTACACCTTC. Translation gives CARERGSYGYTF.

The sample holds a few counts of this clone. CDR3 coding DNA: TGCGCCAGCAGTAATCAGGGACAGAGGGGAGATACGCAGTATTTT. Translating gives CASSNQGQRGDTQYF. The rearrangement links TRBV5-1 to TRBJ2-3, with 7 bases fitting TRBD1. V lost 5 bases to trimming and J lost 5 bases; unmatched junction nucleotides: 11. CDR1 SGHRS and CDR2 YFSETQ come from the germline V gene. The length of the CDR3 is 15 residues. Filled out from reference TRBV5-1 and TRBJ2-3, the complete variable domain reads KAGVTQTPRYLIKTRGQQVTLSCSPISGHRSVSWYQQTPGQGLQFLFEYFSETQRNKGNFPGRFSGRQFSNSRSEMNVSTLELGDSALYLCASSNQGQRGDTQYFGPGTRLTVL.

The V and J genes are TRBV5-6 and TRBJ1-1; 9 bases map to TRBD1. The CDR3 totals 15 residues. V gave up 4 bases and J gave up 6 bases; unmatched junction bases: 10. Germline lookup yields CDR1 SGHDT and CDR2 YYEEEE. The CDR3 protein is CASSRGPRQGAEAFF. In DNA form, the CDR3 reads TGTGCCAGCAGCCGGGGGCCTAGACAGGGGGCTGAAGCTTTCTTT. The whole variable domain, remainder taken from reference TRBV5-6 and TRBJ1-1, is DAGVTQSPTHLIKTRGQQVTLRCSPKSGHDTVSWYQQALGQGPQFIFQYYEEEERQRGNFPDRFSGHQFPNYSSELNVNALLLGDSALYLCASSRGPRQGAEAFFGQGTRLTVV.

CDR3 in amino acids: CAISGTENEKLFF. The DNA of the CDR3 is TGTGCCATCAGTGGGACAGAGAATGAAAAACTGTTTTTT. The rearrangement joins TRBV10-3 to TRBJ1-4; a weak D match, TRBD1 (6 bases). In germline, CDR1 is ENHRY, CDR2 SYGVKD. V shed 4 bases and J shed 5 bases, with 8 bases lying between them. The CDR3 contains 13 residues.

The rearrangement joins TRBV19 to TRBJ2-1; a weak D match, TRBD1 (6 bases). CDR3 length: 15 amino acids. V lost 7 bases, J lost 5 bases, and 18 bases lay in between. CDR1 is LNHDA and CDR2 is SQIVND in the germline V gene (reference sequence). The CDR3 loop is CASTQQGRRHNEQFF. DNA of the CDR3: TGTGCCAGTACCCAACAGGGTAGGAGGCACAATGAGCAGTTCTTC.

The chain joins TRBV19 to TRBJ1-6, with D possibly being TRBD1 (6 bases). The CDR3 runs 15 residues. Germline V gives CDR1 LNHDA, CDR2 SQIVND (reference sequence). Trimming removed 9 bases at V and 11 bases at J, with 23 bases between. The CDR3 sequence is CASLCGGPALPPLHF. CDR3 bases: TGTGCCAGCTTGTGTGGGGGCCCGGCGTTGCCACCCCTCCACTTT. Combining the CDR3 with reference TRBV19 and TRBJ1-6 gives the whole variable domain DGGITQSPKYLFRKEGQNVTLSCEQNLNHDAMYWYRQDPGQGLRLIYYSQIVNDFQKGDIAEGYSVSREKKESFPLTVTSAQKNPTAFYLCASLCGGPALPPLHFGNGTRLTVT.